A selection of T cell receptor beta chains follows, all from one sample in a study of T cell repertoires in cytomegalovirus infection. MiXCR was run by TCRdb on the reads, yielding one entry per CDR3 protein. Altogether about 360,000 distinct CDR3 sequences are present, 15% to 20% being singletons, with the ten largest covering 7.5% to 9%. Sequencing was carried out using PBMCs. The receptors shown here come from a human donor in good health (CMV status not recorded). Some clones in this sample may be carry-over from other donors' samples. Each CDR3 is given with its conserved first and last residue. D genes are given only for firm matches. Size values are once, few and many counts, or a class for expanded clones, and some rows have none.

clone_size,j_call,v_call,d_call,cdr3_nt,cdr3_aa
NA,TRBJ1-1,TRBV12-3/TRBV12-4,NA,TGTGCCAGCACCGCAGGCAGTGGAGGAGCTTTCTTT,CASTAGSGGAFF
NA,TRBJ1-4,TRBV7-9,NA,TGTGCCAGCAGCTTACCCCGGGGGCAAGAAAAACTGTTTTTT,CASSLPRGQEKLFF
many,TRBJ2-3,TRBV7-9,TRBD2,TGTGCCAGCAGAAAGCGGGAGGTGTACACAGATACGCAGTATTTT,CASRKREVYTDTQYF
many,TRBJ2-3,TRBV7-2,TRBD2,TGTGCCAGCAGCTTCTCACTAGCGGGAGACGATACGCAGTATTTT,CASSFSLAGDDTQYF
NA,TRBJ2-1,TRBV20-1,NA,TGCAGTGCTCCCAGGAGGGCGGGCGCCTCCTACAATGAGCAGTTCTTC,CSAPRRAGASYNEQFF
once,TRBJ1-3,TRBV5-6,NA,TGTGCCAGCACAATCTTCGGGGTCTCTGGAAACACCATATATTTT,CASTIFGVSGNTIYF
few,TRBJ1-3,TRBV15,TRBD1,TGTGCCACCCGTATTACAGGGGCCCCTGGAAACACCATATATTTT,CATRITGAPGNTIYF
NA,TRBJ1-2,TRBV20-1,TRBD1,TGCAGTGCTCAGGGGGAAACCTATGGCTACACCTTC,CSAQGETYGYTF
many,TRBJ1-5,TRBV19,NA,TGTGCCAGTAGTATAGACAGAACCCAACCCCAGCATTTT,CASSIDRTQPQHF
NA,TRBJ1-5,TRBV19,NA,TGTGCCAGTAGTATATCGGGAGGCTTCGGGCCCCAGCATTTT,CASSISGGFGPQHF
NA,TRBJ2-7,TRBV18,TRBD1,TGTGCCAGCTCCCCCGGACCGGGACAGTCGTACGAGCAGTACTTC,CASSPGPGQSYEQYF
many,TRBJ2-1,TRBV6-2/TRBV6-3,TRBD2,TGTGCCAGCAGTTCCGGACTAGCGGGAGTTTATGAGCAGTTCTTC,CASSSGLAGVYEQFF
NA,TRBJ2-3,TRBV28,TRBD2,TGTGCCAGCAGTCCCCCCCGGGGGGGAGGGGAGGCAGATACGCAGTATTTT,CASSPPRGGGEADTQYF
NA,TRBJ2-1,TRBV19,TRBD1,TGTGCCACCCGGGACAGGGGGCGGAATGAGCAGTTCTTC,CATRDRGRNEQFF
NA,TRBJ1-6,TRBV7-2,TRBD1,TGTGCCAGCAGGGGACAGGGTAATTCACCCCACCCCTTT,CASRGQGNSPHPF
NA,TRBJ2-1,TRBV6-1,NA,TGTGCCAGCAGTCCCTCCTGGAGCGGCACGAATGAGCAGTTCTTC,CASSPSWSGTNEQFF
NA,TRBJ1-1,TRBV11-2,TRBD1,TGTGCCAGCAGCCTTACAGGGGGCAGACCCGAAGCTTTCTTT,CASSLTGGRPEAFF
NA,TRBJ2-1,TRBV5-5,TRBD1,TGTGCCAGCAGCTTCGGTCAGGGGGCATCCAATGAGCAGTTCTTC,CASSFGQGASNEQFF
many,TRBJ2-3,TRBV7-6,NA,TGTGCCAGCAGCCAGGGTGTGGATACGCAGTATTTT,CASSQGVDTQYF
many,TRBJ1-5,TRBV2,NA,TGTGCCAGCATGCGGGGCAACAATCAGCCCCAGCATTTT,CASMRGNNQPQHF
many,TRBJ2-1,TRBV10-3,TRBD2,TGTGCCATCAGTCCGGGACTAGGGAATGAGCAGTTCTTC,CAISPGLGNEQFF
NA,TRBJ2-5,TRBV11-2,TRBD2,TGTGCCAGCAGCTCCCTGACTAGCCGGGCGGAGACCCAGTACTTC,CASSSLTSRAETQYF
many,TRBJ2-1,TRBV7-2,NA,TGTGCCAGCAGCTTATGGTCCGGGCCGGGAGCGAGGAATGAGCAGTTCTTC,CASSLWSGPGARNEQFF
few,TRBJ2-7,TRBV12-3/TRBV12-4,TRBD2,TGTGCCAGCAGTTTCGCCACTAGCGGGGGGGACGAGCAGTACTTC,CASSFATSGGDEQYF
many,TRBJ2-7,TRBV7-6,TRBD2,TGTGCCAGCAGCTCAAGGACTAGCGGGGGGGCCTACGAGCAGTACTTC,CASSSRTSGGAYEQYF